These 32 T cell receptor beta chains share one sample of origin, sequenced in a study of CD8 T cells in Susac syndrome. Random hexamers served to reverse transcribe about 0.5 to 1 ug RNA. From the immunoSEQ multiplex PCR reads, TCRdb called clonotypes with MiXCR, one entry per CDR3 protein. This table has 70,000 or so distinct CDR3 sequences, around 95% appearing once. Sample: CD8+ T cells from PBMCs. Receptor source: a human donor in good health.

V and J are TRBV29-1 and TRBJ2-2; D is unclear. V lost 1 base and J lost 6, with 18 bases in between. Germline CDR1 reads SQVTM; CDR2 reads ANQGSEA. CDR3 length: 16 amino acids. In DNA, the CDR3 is TGCAGCGTTGAAGGAGGTCAATCCCTCCGATCCGGGGAGCTGTTTTTT. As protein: CSVEGGQSLRSGELFF.

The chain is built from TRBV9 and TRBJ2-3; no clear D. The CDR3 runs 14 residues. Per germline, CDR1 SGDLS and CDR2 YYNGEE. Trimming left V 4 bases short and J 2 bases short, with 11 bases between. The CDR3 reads CASSPLGYTDTQYF. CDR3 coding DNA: TGTGCCAGCAGCCCCCTTGGGTACACAGATACGCAGTATTTT.

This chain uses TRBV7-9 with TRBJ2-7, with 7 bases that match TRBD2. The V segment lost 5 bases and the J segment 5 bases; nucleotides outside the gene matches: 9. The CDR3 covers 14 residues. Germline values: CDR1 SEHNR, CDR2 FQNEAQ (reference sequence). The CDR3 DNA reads TGTGCCAGCAGCCCACCGGTAGGGAGGGACGAGCAGTACTTC. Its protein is CASSPPVGRDEQYF.

The CDR3 DNA is TGTGCCAGCGCGGGGGTCATGAACACTGAAGCTTTCTTT. It is translated as CASAGVMNTEAFF. The chain has TRBV9 and TRBJ1-1; a weak D match, TRBD1 (5 bases). The CDR3 spans 13 residues. The germline V gene encodes CDR1 SGDLS and CDR2 YYNGEE. V lost 7 bases and J 0 bases, leaving 10 bases between the germline ends.

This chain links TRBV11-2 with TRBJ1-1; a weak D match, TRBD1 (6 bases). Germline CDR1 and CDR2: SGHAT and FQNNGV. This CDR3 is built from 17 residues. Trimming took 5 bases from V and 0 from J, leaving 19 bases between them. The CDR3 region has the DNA TGTGCCAGCAGCCGGCCCCGGACAGTTACTCTGAACACTGAAGCTTTCTTT. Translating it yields CASSRPRTVTLNTEAFF.

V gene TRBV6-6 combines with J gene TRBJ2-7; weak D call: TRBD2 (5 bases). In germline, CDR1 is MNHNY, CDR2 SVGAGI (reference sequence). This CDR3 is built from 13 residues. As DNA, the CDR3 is TGTGCACCAAATCGGTCTGAGGGCCACGAGCAGTACGTC. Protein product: CAPNRSEGHEQYV.

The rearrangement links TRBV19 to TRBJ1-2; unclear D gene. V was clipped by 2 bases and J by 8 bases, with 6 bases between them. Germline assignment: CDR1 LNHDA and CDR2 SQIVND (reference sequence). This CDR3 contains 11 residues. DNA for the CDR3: TGTGCCAGTAGTATAAACGACGGCTACACCTTC. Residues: CASSINDGYTF.

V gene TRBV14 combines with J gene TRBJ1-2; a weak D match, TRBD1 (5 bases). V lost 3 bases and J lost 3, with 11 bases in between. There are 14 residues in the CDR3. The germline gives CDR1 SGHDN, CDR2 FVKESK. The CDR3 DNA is TGTGCCAGCAGCCAGTTCCGGGACGACTATGGCTACACCTTC. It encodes CASSQFRDDYGYTF.

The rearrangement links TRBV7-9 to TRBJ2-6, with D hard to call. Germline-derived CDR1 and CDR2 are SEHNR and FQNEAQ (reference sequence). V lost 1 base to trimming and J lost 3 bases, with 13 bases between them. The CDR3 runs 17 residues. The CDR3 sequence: CASSLGDSSVGANVLTF. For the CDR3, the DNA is TGTGCCAGCAGCTTAGGTGACTCCTCGGTTGGGGCCAACGTCCTGACTTTC.

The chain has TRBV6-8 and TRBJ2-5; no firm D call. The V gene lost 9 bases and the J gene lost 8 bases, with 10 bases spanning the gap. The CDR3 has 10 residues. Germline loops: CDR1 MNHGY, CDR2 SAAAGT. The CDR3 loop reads CARYSVTQYF. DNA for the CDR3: TGTGCCAGATACTCTGTAACCCAGTACTTC.

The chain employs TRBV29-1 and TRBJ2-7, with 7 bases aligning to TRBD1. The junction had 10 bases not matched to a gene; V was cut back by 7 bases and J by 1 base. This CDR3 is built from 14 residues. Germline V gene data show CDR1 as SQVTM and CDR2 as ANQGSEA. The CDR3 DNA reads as TGCAGCGCCAGGGACAGCGTTCCGTCCTACGAGCAGTACTTC. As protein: CSARDSVPSYEQYF.

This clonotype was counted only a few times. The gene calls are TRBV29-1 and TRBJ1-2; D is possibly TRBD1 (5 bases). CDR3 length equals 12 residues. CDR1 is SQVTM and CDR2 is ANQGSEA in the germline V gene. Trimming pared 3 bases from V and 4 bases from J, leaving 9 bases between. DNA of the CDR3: TGCAGCGTTGAGGAGAGGGGCTATGGCTACACCTTC. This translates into CSVEERGYGYTF.

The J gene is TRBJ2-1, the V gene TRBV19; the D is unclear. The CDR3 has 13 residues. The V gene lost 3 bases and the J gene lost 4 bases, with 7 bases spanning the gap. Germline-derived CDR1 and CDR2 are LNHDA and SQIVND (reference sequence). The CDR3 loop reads CASSMGSYNEQFF. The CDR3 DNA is TGTGCCAGTAGTATGGGTAGTTACAATGAGCAGTTCTTC.

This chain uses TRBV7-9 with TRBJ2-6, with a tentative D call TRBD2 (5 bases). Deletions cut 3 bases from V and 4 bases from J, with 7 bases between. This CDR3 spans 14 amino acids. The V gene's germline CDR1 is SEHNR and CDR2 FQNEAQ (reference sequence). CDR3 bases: TGTGCCAGCAGCTTGACTACAGGGGCCAACGTCCTGACTTTC. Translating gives CASSLTTGANVLTF.

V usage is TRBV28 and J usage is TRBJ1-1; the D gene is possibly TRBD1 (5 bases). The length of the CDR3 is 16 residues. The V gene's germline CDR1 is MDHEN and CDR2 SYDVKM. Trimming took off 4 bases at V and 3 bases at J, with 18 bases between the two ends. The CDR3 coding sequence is TGTGCCAGCAGTTGGGGGTGGGTGGTGACGGACACTGAAGCTTTCTTT. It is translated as CASSWGWVVTDTEAFF.

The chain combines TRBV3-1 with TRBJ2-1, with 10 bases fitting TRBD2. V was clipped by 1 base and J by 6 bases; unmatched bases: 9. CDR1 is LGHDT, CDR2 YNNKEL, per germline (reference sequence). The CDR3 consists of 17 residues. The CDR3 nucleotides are TGTGCCAGCAGCCAAGTCCTCAAAGCGGGGGGGTTCAATGAGCAGTTCTTC. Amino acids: CASSQVLKAGGFNEQFF.

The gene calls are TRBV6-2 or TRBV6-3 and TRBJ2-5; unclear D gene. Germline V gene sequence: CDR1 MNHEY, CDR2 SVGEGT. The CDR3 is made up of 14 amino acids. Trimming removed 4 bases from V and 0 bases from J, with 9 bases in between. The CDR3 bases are TGTGCCAGCAGTTCCTACACCGACCAAGAGACCCAGTACTTC. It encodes CASSSYTDQETQYF.

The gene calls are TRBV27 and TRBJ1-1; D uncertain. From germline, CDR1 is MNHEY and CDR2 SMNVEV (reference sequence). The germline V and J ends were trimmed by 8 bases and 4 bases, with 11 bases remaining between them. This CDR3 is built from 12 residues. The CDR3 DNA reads TGTGCCAGCCGCTTTAGTGGCACTGAAGCTTTCTTT. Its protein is CASRFSGTEAFF.

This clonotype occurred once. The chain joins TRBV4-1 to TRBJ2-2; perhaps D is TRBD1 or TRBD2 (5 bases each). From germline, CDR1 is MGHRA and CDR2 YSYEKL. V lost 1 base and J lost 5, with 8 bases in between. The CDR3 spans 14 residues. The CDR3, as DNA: TGCGCCAGCAGCCAAGTGGGGGTTACCGGGGAGCTGTTTTTT. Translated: CASSQVGVTGELFF.

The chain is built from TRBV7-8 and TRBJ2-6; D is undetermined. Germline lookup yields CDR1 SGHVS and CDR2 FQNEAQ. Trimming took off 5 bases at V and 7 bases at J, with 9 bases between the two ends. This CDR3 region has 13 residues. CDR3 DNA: TGTGCCAGCAGCCCTATATTAGCCAACGTCCTGACTTTC. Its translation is CASSPILANVLTF.

Here the CDR3 DNA reads TGTGCCAGCAGCTTCAGGACAGGGGGGATGAACACTGAAGCTTTCTTT. Protein sequence: CASSFRTGGMNTEAFF. The chain uses TRBV14 and TRBJ1-1; 10 bases fit TRBD1. The V gene end was trimmed by 5 bases and the J gene end by 0 bases; junction bases not matched to a gene: 6. The germline gives CDR1 SGHDN, CDR2 FVKESK. The CDR3 sequence is 16 residues long.

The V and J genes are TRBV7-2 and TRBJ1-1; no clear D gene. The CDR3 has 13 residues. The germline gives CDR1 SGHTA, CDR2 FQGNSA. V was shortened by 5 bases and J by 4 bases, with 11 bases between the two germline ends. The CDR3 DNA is TGTGCCAGCAGCCCTATCACTCGCACTGAAGCTTTCTTT. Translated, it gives CASSPITRTEAFF.

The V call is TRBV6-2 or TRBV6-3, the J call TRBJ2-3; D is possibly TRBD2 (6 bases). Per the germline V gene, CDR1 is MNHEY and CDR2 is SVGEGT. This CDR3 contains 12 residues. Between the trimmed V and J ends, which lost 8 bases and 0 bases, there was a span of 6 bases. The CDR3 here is CASGRSTDTQYF. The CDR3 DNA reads TGTGCCAGCGGGAGGAGCACAGATACGCAGTATTTT.

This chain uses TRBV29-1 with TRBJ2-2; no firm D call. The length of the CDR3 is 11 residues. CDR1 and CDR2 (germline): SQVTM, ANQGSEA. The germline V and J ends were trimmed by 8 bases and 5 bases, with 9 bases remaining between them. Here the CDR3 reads CSFTETGELFF. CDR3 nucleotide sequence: TGCAGCTTTACAGAAACCGGGGAGCTGTTTTTT.

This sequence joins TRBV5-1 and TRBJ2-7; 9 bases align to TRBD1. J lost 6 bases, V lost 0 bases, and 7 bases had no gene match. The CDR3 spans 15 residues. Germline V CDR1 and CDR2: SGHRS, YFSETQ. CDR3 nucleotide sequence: TGCGCCAGCAGCTTGGACAGGGGGCTGGCTCGCGAGCAGTACTTC. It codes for CASSLDRGLAREQYF.

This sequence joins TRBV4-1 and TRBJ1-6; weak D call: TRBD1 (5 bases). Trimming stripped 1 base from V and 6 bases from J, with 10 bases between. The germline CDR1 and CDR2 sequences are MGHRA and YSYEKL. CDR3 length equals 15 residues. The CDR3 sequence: CASSQVRGGNSPLHF. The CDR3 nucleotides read TGCGCCAGCAGCCAAGTGAGGGGAGGTAATTCACCCCTCCACTTT.

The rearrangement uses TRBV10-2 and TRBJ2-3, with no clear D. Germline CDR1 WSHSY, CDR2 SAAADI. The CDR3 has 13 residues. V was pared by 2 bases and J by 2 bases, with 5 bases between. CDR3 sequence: CASSEPLTDTQYF. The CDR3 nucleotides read TGCGCCAGCAGTGAGCCCCTCACAGATACGCAGTATTTT.

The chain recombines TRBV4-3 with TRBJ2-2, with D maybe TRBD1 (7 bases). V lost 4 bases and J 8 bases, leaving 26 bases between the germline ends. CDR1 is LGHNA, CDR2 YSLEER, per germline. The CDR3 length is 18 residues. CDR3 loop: CASSLLRGGTDPPGELFF. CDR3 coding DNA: TGCGCCAGCAGCCTCCTCAGAGGGGGGACAGATCCTCCGGGGGAGCTGTTTTTT.

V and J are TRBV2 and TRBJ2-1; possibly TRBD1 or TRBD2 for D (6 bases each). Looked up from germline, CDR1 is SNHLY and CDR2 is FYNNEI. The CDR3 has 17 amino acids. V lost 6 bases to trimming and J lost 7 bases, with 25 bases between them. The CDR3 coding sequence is TGTGCCAGCAGGGGTACGACTGCGGGACAAATCAGGAATGAGCAGTTCTTC. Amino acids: CASRGTTAGQIRNEQFF.

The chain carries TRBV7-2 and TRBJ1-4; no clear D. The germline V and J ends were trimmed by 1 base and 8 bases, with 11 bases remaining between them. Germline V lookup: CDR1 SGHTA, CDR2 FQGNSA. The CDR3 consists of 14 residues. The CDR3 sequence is CASSLGGPSEKLFF. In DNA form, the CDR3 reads TGTGCCAGCAGCTTAGGAGGACCTTCGGAAAAACTGTTTTTT.

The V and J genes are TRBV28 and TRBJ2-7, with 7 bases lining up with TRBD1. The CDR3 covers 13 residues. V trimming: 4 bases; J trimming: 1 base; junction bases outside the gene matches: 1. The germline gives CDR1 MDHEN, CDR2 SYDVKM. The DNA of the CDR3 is TGTGCCAGCAGTTGGGACAGATCCTACGAGCAGTACTTC. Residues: CASSWDRSYEQYF.

The CDR3 DNA is TGCAGCGTTGACTCCGGGTCTGGCGAGCAGTACGTC. This encodes CSVDSGSGEQYV. The chain uses TRBV29-1 and TRBJ2-7; D remains ambiguous. This CDR3 spans 12 amino acids. Trimming stripped 3 bases from V and 6 bases from J, with 12 bases between. In germline, CDR1 is SQVTM, CDR2 ANQGSEA.